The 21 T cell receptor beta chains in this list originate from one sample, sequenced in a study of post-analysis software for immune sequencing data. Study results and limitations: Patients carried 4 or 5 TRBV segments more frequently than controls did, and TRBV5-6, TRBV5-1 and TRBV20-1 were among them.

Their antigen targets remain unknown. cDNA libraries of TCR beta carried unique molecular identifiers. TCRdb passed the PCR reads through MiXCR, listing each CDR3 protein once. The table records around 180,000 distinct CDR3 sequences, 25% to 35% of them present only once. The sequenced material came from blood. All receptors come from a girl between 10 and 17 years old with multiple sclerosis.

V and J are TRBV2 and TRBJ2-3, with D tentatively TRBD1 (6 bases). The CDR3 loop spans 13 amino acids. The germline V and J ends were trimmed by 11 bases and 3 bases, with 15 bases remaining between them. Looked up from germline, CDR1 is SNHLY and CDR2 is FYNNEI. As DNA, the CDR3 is TGTGCCGGCCAGGGGAGTGAGACAGATACGCAGTATTTT. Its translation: CAGQGSETDTQYF.

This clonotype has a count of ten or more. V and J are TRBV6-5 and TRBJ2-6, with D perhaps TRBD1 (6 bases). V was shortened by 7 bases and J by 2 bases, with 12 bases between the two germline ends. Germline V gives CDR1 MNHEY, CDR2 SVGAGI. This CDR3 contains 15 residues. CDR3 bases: TGTGCCAGCAAATACAGGGTAACTGGGGCCAACGTCCTGACTTTC. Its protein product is CASKYRVTGANVLTF.

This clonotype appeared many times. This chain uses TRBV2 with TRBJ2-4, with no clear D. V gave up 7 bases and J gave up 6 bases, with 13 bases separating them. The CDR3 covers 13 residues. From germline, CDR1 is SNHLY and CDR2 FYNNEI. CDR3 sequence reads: CASKRIPLNIQYF. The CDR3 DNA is TGTGCCAGCAAGAGGATCCCGTTAAACATTCAGTACTTC.

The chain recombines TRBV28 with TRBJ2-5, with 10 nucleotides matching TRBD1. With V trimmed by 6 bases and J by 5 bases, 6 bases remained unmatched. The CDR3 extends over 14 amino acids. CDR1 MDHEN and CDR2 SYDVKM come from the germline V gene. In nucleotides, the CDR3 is TGTGCCAGCAGGGTGACAGGGGGCCGGGAGACCCAGTACTTC. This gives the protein CASRVTGGRETQYF.

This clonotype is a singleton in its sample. CDR3 protein: CSAPVYDRGDTEAFF. The DNA for the CDR3 is TGCAGTGCTCCAGTTTATGACAGGGGTGACACTGAAGCTTTCTTT. The chain recombines TRBV20-1 with TRBJ1-1; 8 nucleotides line up with TRBD1. Per the germline V gene, CDR1 is DFQATT and CDR2 is SNEGSKA (reference sequence). J was trimmed by 3 bases and V by 5 bases; bases with no gene match: 11. The CDR3 extends over 15 amino acids.

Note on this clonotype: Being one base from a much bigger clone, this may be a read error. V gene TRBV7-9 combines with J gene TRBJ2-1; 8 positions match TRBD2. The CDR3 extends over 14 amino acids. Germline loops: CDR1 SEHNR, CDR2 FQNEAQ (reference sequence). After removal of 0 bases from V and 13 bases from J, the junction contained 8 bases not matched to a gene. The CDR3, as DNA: TGTGCCAGCAGCTTAGCGGGAGCGGGGGAGACCCAGTTCTTC. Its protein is CASSLAGAGETQFF.

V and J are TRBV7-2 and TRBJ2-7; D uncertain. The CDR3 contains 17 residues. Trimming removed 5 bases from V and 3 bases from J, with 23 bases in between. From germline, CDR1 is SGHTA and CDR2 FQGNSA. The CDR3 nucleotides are TGTGCCAGCAGCCCCTACCCCCTCGGGCTCCCGAACTACGAGCAGTACTTC. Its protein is CASSPYPLGLPNYEQYF.

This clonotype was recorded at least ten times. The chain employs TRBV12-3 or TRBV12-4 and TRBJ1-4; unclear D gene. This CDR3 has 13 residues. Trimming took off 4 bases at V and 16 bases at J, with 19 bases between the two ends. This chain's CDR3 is CASSSSTRLPQFF. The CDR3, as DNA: TGTGCCAGCAGTTCCTCGACTCGCCTTCCGCAGTTTTTT.

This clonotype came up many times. The CDR3 bases are TGTGCCAGCAGGGGGGCTAGCGGCATTTCGGGGGAGACCCAGTACTTC. Protein: CASRGASGISGETQYF. V and J are TRBV6-5 and TRBJ2-5; tentative D call: TRBD2 (7 bases). The CDR3 runs to 16 residues. Deletions cut 6 bases from V and 5 bases from J, with 22 bases between. CDR1 MNHEY and CDR2 SVGAGI come from the germline V gene.

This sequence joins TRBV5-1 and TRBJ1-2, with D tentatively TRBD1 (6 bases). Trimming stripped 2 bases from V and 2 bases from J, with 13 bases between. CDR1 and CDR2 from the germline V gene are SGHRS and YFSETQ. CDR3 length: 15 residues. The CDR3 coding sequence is TGCGCCAGCAGCTTAGGCCAGGGGACCAACTATGGCTACACCTTC. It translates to CASSLGQGTNYGYTF.

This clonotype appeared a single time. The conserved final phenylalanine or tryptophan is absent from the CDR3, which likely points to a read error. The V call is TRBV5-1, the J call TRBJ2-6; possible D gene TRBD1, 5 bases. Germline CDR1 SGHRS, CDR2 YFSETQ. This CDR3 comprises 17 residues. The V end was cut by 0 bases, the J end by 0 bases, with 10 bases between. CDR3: CASSLEGLLSGANVLTL. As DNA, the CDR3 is TGCGCCAGCAGCTTGGAGGGGCTACTCTCTGGGGCCAACGTCCTGACTTTA.

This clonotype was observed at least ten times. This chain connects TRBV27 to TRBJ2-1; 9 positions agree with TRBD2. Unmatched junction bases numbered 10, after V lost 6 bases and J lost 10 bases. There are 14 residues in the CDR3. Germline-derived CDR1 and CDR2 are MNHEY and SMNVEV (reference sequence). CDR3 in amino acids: CASSLLTSGGEQFF. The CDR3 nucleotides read TGTGCCAGCAGCCTTCTGACTAGCGGCGGCGAGCAGTTCTTC.

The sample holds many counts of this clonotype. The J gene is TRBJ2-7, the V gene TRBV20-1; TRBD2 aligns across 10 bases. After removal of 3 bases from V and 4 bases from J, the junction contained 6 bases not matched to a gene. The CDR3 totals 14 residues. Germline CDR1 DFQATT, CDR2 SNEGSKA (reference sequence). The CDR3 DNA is TGCAGTGCTAGGCTAGCGGGAGTGATGTACGAGCAGTACTTC. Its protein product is CSARLAGVMYEQYF.

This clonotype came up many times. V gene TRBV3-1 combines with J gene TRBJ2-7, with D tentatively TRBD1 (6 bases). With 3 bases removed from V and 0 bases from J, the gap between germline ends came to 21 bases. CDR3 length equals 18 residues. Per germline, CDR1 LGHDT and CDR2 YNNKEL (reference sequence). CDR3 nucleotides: TGTGCCAGCAGCCAGGGACAACCAATCCTAGATCCCTCCTACGAGCAGTACTTC. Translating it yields CASSQGQPILDPSYEQYF.

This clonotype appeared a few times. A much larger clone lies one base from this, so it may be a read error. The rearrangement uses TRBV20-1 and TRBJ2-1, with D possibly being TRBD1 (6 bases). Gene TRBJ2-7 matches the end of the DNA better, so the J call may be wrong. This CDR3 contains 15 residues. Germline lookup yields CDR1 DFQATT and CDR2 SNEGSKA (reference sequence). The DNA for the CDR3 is TGCAGTGCTAGAGAGAACAGGGCCTCCTACAATGAGCAGTACTTC. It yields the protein CSARENRASYNEQYF.

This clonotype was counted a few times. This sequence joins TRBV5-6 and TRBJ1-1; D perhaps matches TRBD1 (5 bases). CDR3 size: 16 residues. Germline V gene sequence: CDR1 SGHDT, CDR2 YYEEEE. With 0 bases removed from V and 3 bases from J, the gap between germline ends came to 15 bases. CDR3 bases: TGTGCCAGCAGCTTGGGACAGCTAGCCGAATACACTGAAGCTTTCTTT. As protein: CASSLGQLAEYTEAFF.

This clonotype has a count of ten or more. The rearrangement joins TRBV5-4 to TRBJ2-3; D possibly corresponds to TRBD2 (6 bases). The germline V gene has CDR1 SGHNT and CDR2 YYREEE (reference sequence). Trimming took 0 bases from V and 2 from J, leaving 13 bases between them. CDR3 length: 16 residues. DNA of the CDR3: TGTGCCAGCAGCTTGGGGGCGGGACTTTTCACAGATACGCAGTATTTT. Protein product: CASSLGAGLFTDTQYF.

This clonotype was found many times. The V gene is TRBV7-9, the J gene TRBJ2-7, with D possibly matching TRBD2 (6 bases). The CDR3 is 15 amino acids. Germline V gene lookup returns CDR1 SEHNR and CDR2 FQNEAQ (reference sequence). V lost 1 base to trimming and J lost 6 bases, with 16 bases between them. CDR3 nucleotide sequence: TGTGCCAGCAGCTTAGGATTGGCGGGGACCACCGAGCAGTACTTC. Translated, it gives CASSLGLAGTTEQYF.

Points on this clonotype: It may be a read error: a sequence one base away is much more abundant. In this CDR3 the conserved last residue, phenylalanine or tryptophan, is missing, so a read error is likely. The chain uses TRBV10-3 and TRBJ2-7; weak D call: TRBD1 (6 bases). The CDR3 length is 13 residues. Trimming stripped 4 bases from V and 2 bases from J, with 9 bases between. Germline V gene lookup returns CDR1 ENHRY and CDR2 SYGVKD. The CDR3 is CAISGTDTYEQYL. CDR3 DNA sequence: TGTGCCATCAGTGGGACAGACACCTACGAGCAGTACTTA.

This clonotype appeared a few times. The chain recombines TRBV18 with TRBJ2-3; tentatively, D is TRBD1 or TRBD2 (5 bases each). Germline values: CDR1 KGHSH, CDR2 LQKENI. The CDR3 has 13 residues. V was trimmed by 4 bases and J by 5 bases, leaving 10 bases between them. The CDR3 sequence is CASSLGGRDTQYF. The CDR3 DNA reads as TGTGCCAGCTCACTTGGGGGTCGAGATACGCAGTATTTT.

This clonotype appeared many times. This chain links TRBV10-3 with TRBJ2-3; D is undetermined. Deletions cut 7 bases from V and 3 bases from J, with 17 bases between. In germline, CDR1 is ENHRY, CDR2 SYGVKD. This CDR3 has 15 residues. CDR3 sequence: CAITGGPLGTDTQYF. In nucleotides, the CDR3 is TGTGCCATCACCGGCGGTCCTCTAGGGACAGATACGCAGTATTTT.